What follows are 18 T cell receptor beta chains derived from one specimen sequenced in a study of vaccination and CD4 T cells after COVID-19. The assay that was used to sequence DNA from cultured CD4+ T cells was the Oncomine TCR Beta short-read assay. One entry per CDR3 protein results from TCRdb running MiXCR on the PCR reads. The table includes about 13,000 distinct CDR3 sequences, around 40% detected once. Antigens for these TCRs are unknown. Indicated treatment: roughly ten-day PBMC culture with coronavirus spike peptide pools or control peptides (ViraFEST assay). The specimen sequenced was cultured CD4+ T cells from blood. Receptors originate from a human donor with COVID-19.

This clonotype was seen only a few times. The CDR3 nucleotides read TGTGCCACCCGGGACAGGGGGGGTTATGGCTACACCTTC. Its translation is CATRDRGGYGYTF. The chain carries TRBV24-1 and TRBJ1-2, with 11 nucleotides matching TRBD1. This CDR3 has 13 residues. The V gene end was trimmed by 9 bases and the J gene end by 5 bases; junction bases not matched to a gene: 4. Germline CDR1 KGHDR, CDR2 SFDVKD.

CDR3 nucleotide sequence: TGTGCCATCAGAGGGGAATGGGGACAGATGAACACTGAAGCTTTCTTT. Its protein is CAIRGEWGQMNTEAFF. The gene calls are TRBV10-3 and TRBJ1-1; TRBD1 matches at 7 bases. The CDR3 is 16 residues long. After removal of 6 bases from V and 0 bases from J, the junction contained 10 bases not matched to a gene. CDR1 is ENHRY, CDR2 SYGVKD, per germline.

The table lists this clonotype with a count of one. The chain combines TRBV20-1 with TRBJ1-2, with D possibly TRBD1 on 6 matching bases. V gave up 0 bases and J gave up 5 bases, with 16 bases separating them. CDR1 DFQATT and CDR2 SNEGSKA come from the germline V gene (reference sequence). The CDR3 spans 15 residues. Here the CDR3 reads CSARDPKVTGYGYTF. CDR3 sequence (DNA): TGCAGTGCTAGAGATCCGAAAGTGACAGGATATGGCTACACCTTC.

The chain combines TRBV7-3 with TRBJ2-3; 8 nucleotides agree with TRBD2. Germline values: CDR1 SGHTA, CDR2 FQGTGA. The CDR3 extends over 14 amino acids. With V trimmed by 5 bases and J by 5 bases, 6 bases remained unmatched. CDR3 in amino acids: CASSVRGGIDTQYF. DNA for the CDR3: TGTGCCAGCAGCGTCCGGGGGGGCATAGATACGCAGTATTTT.

The chain is built from TRBV24-1 and TRBJ2-1, with TRBD2 matching over 10 bases. The V segment lost 3 bases and the J segment 5 bases; nucleotides outside the gene matches: 3. CDR1 is KGHDR, CDR2 SFDVKD, per germline. This CDR3 has 15 amino acids. In nucleotides, the CDR3 is TGTGCCACCAGTGATCCGAGCGGGGGGGACAATGAGCAGTTCTTC. Translation: CATSDPSGGDNEQFF.

This clonotype was seen a handful of times. This chain joins TRBV10-1 and TRBJ1-5; D is ambiguous. V gave up 2 bases and J gave up 4 bases, with 3 bases separating them. CDR3 length equals 12 residues. Germline V lookup: CDR1 WNHNN, CDR2 SYGVQD (reference sequence). The CDR3 DNA sequence: TGCGCCAGCAGTGAGCGGAATCAGCCCCAGCATTTT. This codes for CASSERNQPQHF.

In this sample, this clonotype turned up a few times. The chain combines TRBV7-9 with TRBJ1-1; D uncertain. CDR3 size: 13 residues. Germline V CDR1 and CDR2: SEHNR, FQNEAQ (reference sequence). V shed 5 bases and J shed 1 base, with 8 bases lying between them. CDR3 nucleotides: TGTGCCAGCAGCCGTCATGAGAACACTGAAGCTTTCTTT. This sequence encodes CASSRHENTEAFF.

There are a few counts of this clonotype. V usage is TRBV27 and J usage is TRBJ1-2, with 12 positions matching TRBD1. J was trimmed by 6 bases and V by 6 bases; bases with no gene match: 5. This CDR3 spans 14 amino acids. CDR1 is MNHEY and CDR2 is SMNVEV in the germline V gene (reference sequence). The CDR3 spells CASSYRDRGHGYTF. The CDR3 nucleotides read TGTGCCAGCAGCTACCGGGACAGGGGGCATGGCTACACCTTC.

V is TRBV24-1 and J is TRBJ2-5, with a tentative D call TRBD1 (6 bases). The CDR3 covers 14 residues. Trimming cost V 4 bases and J 9 bases, with 17 bases left between them. Germline CDR1 KGHDR, CDR2 SFDVKD. For the CDR3, the DNA is TGTGCCACCAGTGACACCGGAACAGGGCAGGCCCAGTACTTC. The encoded protein is CATSDTGTGQAQYF.

This rearrangement joins TRBV4-2 to TRBJ1-3; D gene ambiguous. CDR1 LGHNA and CDR2 YNFKEQ come from the germline V gene. V lost 5 bases to trimming and J lost 0 bases, with 8 bases between them. The CDR3 totals 14 residues. DNA for the CDR3: TGTGCCAGCAGCACGGAGGGCTCTGGAAACACCATATATTTT. This encodes CASSTEGSGNTIYF.

J is TRBJ2-1 and V is TRBV7-6; weak D call: TRBD2 (6 bases). This CDR3 comprises 13 residues. The V end was cut by 5 bases, the J end by 4 bases, with 9 bases between. Germline values: CDR1 SGHVS, CDR2 FNYEAQ. CDR3 coding DNA: TGTGCCAGCAGCCCGACTAGTTACAATGAGCAGTTCTTC. The encoded protein is CASSPTSYNEQFF. The variable domain in full, completed from reference TRBV7-6 and TRBJ2-1, reads GAGVSQSPRYKVTKRGQDVALRCDPISGHVSLYWYRQALGQGPEFLTYFNYEAQQDKSGLPNDRFSAERPEGSISTLTIQRTEQRDSAMYRCASSPTSYNEQFFGPGTRLTVL.

The chain couples TRBV7-2 to TRBJ2-3; TRBD1 aligns across 8 bases. CDR3 size: 17 residues. From germline, CDR1 is SGHTA and CDR2 FQGNSA. The V segment lost 0 bases and the J segment 0 bases; nucleotides outside the gene matches: 5. CDR3 residues: CASSLAGQVGSTDTQYF. The CDR3 nucleotides are TGTGCCAGCAGCTTAGCGGGACAGGTCGGTAGCACAGATACGCAGTATTTT.

This chain links TRBV25-1 with TRBJ2-4, with D unresolved. Trimming removed 3 bases at V and 3 bases at J, with 9 bases between. From germline, CDR1 is MGHDK and CDR2 SYGVNS. The CDR3 consists of 14 residues. The CDR3 here is CASSEPGNKNIQYF. Here the CDR3 DNA reads TGTGCCAGCAGTGAGCCAGGAAACAAAAACATTCAGTACTTC.

The chain is built from TRBV12-3 or TRBV12-4 and TRBJ2-1; perhaps D is TRBD1 or TRBD2 (5 bases each). V was cut by 0 bases and J by 2 bases, with 14 bases left in between. The CDR3 totals 17 residues. In DNA, the CDR3 is TGTGCCAGCAGTTTAGCGCTAAGGGACCTACCCTACAATGAGCAGTTCTTC. The encoded protein is CASSLALRDLPYNEQFF.

The CDR3 protein is CASSRPLEGSTDTQYF. CDR3 nucleotides: TGTGCCAGCAGCAGACCCCTAGAGGGGAGCACAGATACGCAGTATTTT. This chain connects TRBV21-1 to TRBJ2-3; the table names TRBD1, a call not compared with the DNA. TRBV21-1 is given as a pseudogene. This CDR3 is built from 16 residues.

This clonotype was detected once. V gene TRBV5-1 combines with J gene TRBJ2-5; maybe TRBD1 (6 bases). Trimming removed 6 bases at V and 5 bases at J, with 8 bases between. The CDR3 contains 11 residues. Germline V CDR1 and CDR2: SGHRS, YFSETQ. CDR3 coding DNA: TGCGCCAGCACAACAGGGGAGACCCAGTACTTC. Protein: CASTTGETQYF.

This clonotype came up a few times. The chain combines TRBV6-1 with TRBJ2-5; D is perhaps TRBD2 (5 bases). The ends were cut back, 4 bases at V and 7 bases at J, with 10 bases in the middle. The germline V gene has CDR1 MNHNS and CDR2 SASEGT. This CDR3 comprises 12 residues. The CDR3 loop is CASSGGWGTQYF. CDR3 DNA: TGTGCCAGCAGTGGAGGGTGGGGGACCCAGTACTTC.

The gene calls are TRBV20-1 and TRBJ2-1; 9 bases are a match to TRBD2. This CDR3 has 15 amino acids. Looked up from germline, CDR1 is DFQATT and CDR2 is SNEGSKA (reference sequence). V shed 0 bases, J shed 4 bases, and the junction held 4 bases outside the gene matches. CDR3 bases: TGCAGTGCTAGAGATCCAACTAGCGGGTACAATGAGCAGTTCTTC. This gives the protein CSARDPTSGYNEQFF.